The 2 T cell receptor beta chains presented below share a single source sample, sequenced in a study of cytomegalovirus exposure and HLA in healthy donors. A multiplex PCR was run with 60 Vbeta primers and 13 Jbeta primers. The protocol was immunoSEQ multiplex PCR, while the TCRdb copy is restricted to in-frame clones and leaves out a portion. This table has roughly 160,000 clones, 82% appearing once. The sample taken for sequencing was PBMCs. Receptor source: a man aged 45-65 years in good health and CMV-seropositive.

The rearrangement uses TRBV14 and TRBJ1-1, with D possibly TRBD1 on 6 matching bases. The V end was cut by 7 bases, the J end by 6 bases, with 18 bases between. Germline assignment: CDR1 SGHDN and CDR2 FVKESK. This CDR3 region has 14 residues. CDR3 sequence reads: CASNIRGLGSEAFF. The CDR3 DNA follows: TGTGCCAGCAACATAAGGGGGTTGGGGTCTGAAGCTTTCTTT.

The J gene is TRBJ1-2, the V gene TRBV30; D gene unclear. Germline CDR1 reads GTSNPN; CDR2 reads SVGIG (reference sequence). V lost 5 bases and J 6 bases, leaving 22 bases between the germline ends. CDR3 length: 15 residues. Here the CDR3 reads CAWAQRTTPQDGYTF. In DNA, the CDR3 is TGTGCCTGGGCCCAGAGAACAACGCCCCAGGATGGCTACACCTTC.